The 20 T cell receptor beta chains below all came from one sample that was sequenced in a study of cytomegalovirus exposure and HLA in healthy donors. Assay: immunoSEQ multiplex PCR; the TCRdb copy retains only in-frame clones and omits some. Here the sample spans about 200,000 clones, around 87% being singletons. Sequenced sample: PBMCs. Every receptor here comes from a woman younger than 35 in good health and CMV-seropositive.

The V and J genes are TRBV29-1 and TRBJ1-3; no firm D call. Trimming stripped 7 bases from V and 0 bases from J, with 13 bases between. This CDR3 has 14 amino acids. In germline, CDR1 is SQVTM, CDR2 ANQGSEA. CDR3 sequence reads: CSAASAASGNTIYF. In DNA form, the CDR3 reads TGCAGCGCCGCGTCCGCGGCCTCTGGAAACACCATATATTTT.

J is TRBJ1-2 and V is TRBV6-5, with 8 bases fitting TRBD1. The ends lost 5 bases at V and 7 bases at J; junction bases unmatched: 3. This CDR3 has 12 amino acids. CDR1 and CDR2 (germline): MNHEY, SVGAGI. The CDR3 reads CASSGQGSGYTF. CDR3 DNA: TGTGCCAGCAGTGGACAGGGCAGTGGCTACACCTTC.

V is TRBV19 and J is TRBJ2-2, with a tentative D call TRBD1 (6 bases). The CDR3 loop spans 14 amino acids. Per germline, CDR1 LNHDA and CDR2 SQIVND (reference sequence). V lost 6 bases to trimming and J lost 3 bases, with 11 bases between them. In DNA form, the CDR3 reads TGTGCCAGTAGGCACGCAGGGGACACCGGGGAGCTGTTTTTT. Amino acids: CASRHAGDTGELFF.

This clone was seen just once. The chain combines TRBV29-1 with TRBJ2-7; TRBD1 is a possible D gene (5 bases). Trimming shortened V by 8 bases and J by 5 bases, and 19 bases separated the two germline ends. This CDR3 contains 13 residues. Germline V gene sequence: CDR1 SQVTM, CDR2 ANQGSEA. The DNA for the CDR3 is TGCAGCTTCTCCTTGACAGTAAAGAACGAGCAGTACTTC. Protein product: CSFSLTVKNEQYF.

This clone was seen once. The chain uses TRBV27 and TRBJ2-4, with 7 bases fitting TRBD2. Germline V CDR1 and CDR2: MNHEY, SMNVEV (reference sequence). V lost 2 bases, J lost 7 bases, and 8 bases stayed unmatched. The CDR3 contains 15 residues. DNA of the CDR3: TGTGCCAGCAGTTTAACGGGGATGGGGGGGAACATTCAGTACTTC. This encodes CASSLTGMGGNIQYF.

This chain uses TRBV6-1 with TRBJ2-7; 7 bases map to TRBD1. After removal of 5 bases from V and 4 bases from J, the junction contained 5 bases not matched to a gene. Germline V lookup: CDR1 MNHNS, CDR2 SASEGT. CDR3 length equals 13 residues. The CDR3 region has the DNA TGTGCCAGCAGTTCAGGGGGAACATACGAGCAGTACTTC. It specifies CASSSGGTYEQYF.

The chain combines TRBV5-1 with TRBJ2-5; 10 bases match TRBD2. CDR3 length: 16 amino acids. Germline loops: CDR1 SGHRS, CDR2 YFSETQ. V shed 2 bases, J shed 4 bases, and the junction held 8 bases outside the gene matches. Here the CDR3 reads CASSFALAGRGETQYF. The CDR3 DNA reads TGCGCCAGCAGCTTCGCACTAGCGGGACGGGGAGAGACCCAGTACTTC.

The chain employs TRBV27 and TRBJ2-3; 12 bases align to TRBD2. The CDR3 runs to 14 residues. Germline CDR1 and CDR2: MNHEY and SMNVEV (reference sequence). V lost 7 bases to trimming and J lost 3 bases; unmatched junction nucleotides: 2. CDR3 coding DNA: TGTGCCAGCACGACTAGCGGGGGTACAGATACGCAGTATTTT. Translating gives CASTTSGGTDTQYF.

The chain joins TRBV4-2 to TRBJ1-2, with TRBD1 identical over 10 bases. In germline, CDR1 is LGHNA, CDR2 YNFKEQ. This CDR3 spans 14 amino acids. With V trimmed by 0 bases and J by 6 bases, 1 base remained unmatched. Written as DNA, the CDR3 is TGTGCCAGCAGCCAAGAAGGGACAGGGGATGGCTACACCTTC. Amino acids: CASSQEGTGDGYTF.

The CDR3 region is CASRFQGATSNQPQHF. The CDR3 coding sequence is TGTGCCAGCAGATTTCAGGGGGCTACGAGCAATCAGCCCCAGCATTTT. The chain employs TRBV28 and TRBJ1-5; 8 nucleotides agree with TRBD1. CDR1 and CDR2 (germline): MDHEN, SYDVKM. The junction had 8 bases not matched to a gene; V was cut back by 6 bases and J by 1 base. CDR3 size: 16 residues. The whole variable domain, filled in from reference TRBV28 and TRBJ1-5, reads DVKVTQSSRYLVKRTGEKVFLECVQDMDHENMFWYRQDPGLGLRLIYFSYDVKMKEKGDIPEGYSVSREKKERFSLILESASTNQTSMYLCASRFQGATSNQPQHFGDGTRLSIL.

The chain uses TRBV27 and TRBJ2-7; 9 bases line up with TRBD1. The CDR3 is 15 amino acids. V was clipped by 7 bases and J by 0 bases; unmatched bases: 7. Germline values: CDR1 MNHEY, CDR2 SMNVEV (reference sequence). The CDR3 sequence: CASKTGTGSSYEQYF. The CDR3 region has the DNA TGTGCCAGCAAGACCGGGACAGGGTCCTCCTACGAGCAGTACTTC.

The V and J genes are TRBV14 and TRBJ1-5; D gene ambiguous. V lost 1 base and J lost 4, with 8 bases in between. Looked up from germline, CDR1 is SGHDN and CDR2 is FVKESK. The CDR3 has 14 amino acids. This CDR3 reads CASSQGGGNQPQHF. The CDR3 DNA reads as TGTGCCAGCAGCCAAGGAGGAGGAAATCAGCCCCAGCATTTT.

The chain employs TRBV7-9 and TRBJ2-7, with D perhaps matching TRBD2 (6 bases). Germline CDR1 SEHNR, CDR2 FQNEAQ (reference sequence). The CDR3 has 14 residues. Trimming took off 1 base at V and 3 bases at J, with 10 bases between the two ends. The CDR3 reads CASSLGARGYEQYF. CDR3 DNA: TGTGCCAGCAGCTTAGGCGCGCGGGGCTACGAGCAGTACTTC. Looking up the rest from reference TRBV7-9 and TRBJ2-7 gives the full variable domain: DTGVSQNPRHKITKRGQNVTFRCDPISEHNRLYWYRQTLGQGPEFLTYFQNEAQLEKSRLLSDRFSAERPKGSFSTLEIQRTEQGDSAMYLCASSLGARGYEQYFGPGTRLTVT.

This clone showed up just once. This chain joins TRBV6-1 and TRBJ1-5, with D uncertain. This CDR3 comprises 16 residues. V lost 2 bases and J lost 0, with 11 bases in between. CDR1 is MNHNS and CDR2 is SASEGT in the germline V gene. CDR3 protein: CASSETRLYSNQPQHF. The CDR3 DNA follows: TGTGCCAGCAGTGAAACGCGACTATATAGCAATCAGCCCCAGCATTTT.

This chain joins TRBV6-6 and TRBJ1-2; the match to TRBD1 covers 11 bases. Germline loops: CDR1 MNHNY, CDR2 SVGAGI (reference sequence). This CDR3 spans 15 amino acids. V was pared by 6 bases and J by 6 bases, with 9 bases of the junction left unmatched. This CDR3 reads CASRPPGQGGHGYTF. The DNA for the CDR3 is TGTGCCAGCAGGCCCCCGGGACAGGGGGGGCATGGCTACACCTTC.

This chain uses TRBV5-6 with TRBJ2-3; maybe TRBD2 (6 bases). There are 17 residues in the CDR3. Germline V lookup: CDR1 SGHDT, CDR2 YYEEEE. V was shortened by 0 bases and J by 0 bases, with 14 bases between the two germline ends. Here the CDR3 reads CASSLARAEGSTDTQYF. The CDR3 region has the DNA TGTGCCAGCAGCTTGGCACGAGCGGAGGGGAGCACAGATACGCAGTATTTT.

This rearrangement joins TRBV10-3 to TRBJ1-1; D is uncertain. Looked up from germline, CDR1 is ENHRY and CDR2 is SYGVKD. V lost 0 bases, J lost 11 bases, and 13 bases lay in between. This CDR3 is built from 13 residues. The CDR3: CAISESESGIAFF. The CDR3 coding sequence is TGTGCCATCAGTGAGTCGGAGTCGGGGATCGCTTTCTTT.

The gene calls are TRBV29-1 and TRBJ2-2; TRBD1 is a possible D gene (6 bases). CDR1 is SQVTM and CDR2 is ANQGSEA in the germline V gene. The CDR3 is made up of 13 amino acids. The ends were cut back, 1 base at V and 4 bases at J, with 7 bases in the middle. The CDR3 coding sequence is TGCAGCGTTGAAGGCAGGGGCACCGGGGAGCTGTTTTTT. Translating gives CSVEGRGTGELFF.

This clone was observed once. This sequence joins TRBV27 and TRBJ1-1; D is perhaps TRBD1 (5 bases). From germline, CDR1 is MNHEY and CDR2 SMNVEV (reference sequence). The CDR3 runs 15 residues. Trimming left V 2 bases short and J 3 bases short, with 13 bases between. Written as DNA, the CDR3 is TGTGCCAGCAGTTTAATGGGGCGGGGGTACACTGAAGCTTTCTTT. Amino acids: CASSLMGRGYTEAFF.

The rearrangement links TRBV28 to TRBJ1-4, with D unresolved. Germline-derived CDR1 and CDR2 are MDHEN and SYDVKM. The length of the CDR3 is 15 residues. V was trimmed by 7 bases and J by 5 bases, leaving 17 bases between them. The CDR3 DNA follows: TGTGCCAGCAATCCAGGACGGAGCGGGAATGAAAAACTGTTTTTT. This codes for CASNPGRSGNEKLFF.